The 9 T cell receptor beta chains reported below all come from one sample, sequenced in a study of blood T cell repertoires in COVID-19. The method was immunoSEQ multiplex PCR; TCRdb's version includes in-frame clones alone and lacks a portion of them. The data show fewer than 250,000 clones, approximately 84% seen once. Sequenced: PBMCs or T cells enriched from blood (not recorded which). The receptors stem from a woman aged 30 to 39 who had recovered from COVID-19.

This clone appeared a single time. The rearrangement links TRBV7-8 to TRBJ1-3, with D tentatively TRBD1 (6 bases). The CDR3 contains 16 residues. Trimming took 1 base from V and 4 from J, leaving 14 bases between them. CDR1 and CDR2 (germline): SGHVS, FQNEAQ. CDR3 in amino acids: CASSLESTGFGNTIYF. The CDR3 nucleotides are TGTGCCAGCAGCTTAGAGTCAACAGGGTTCGGAAACACCATATATTTT. The entire variable domain, with the rest obtained from reference TRBV7-8 and TRBJ1-3, is as follows: GAGVSQSPRYKVAKRGQDVALRCDPISGHVSLFWYQQALGQGPEFLTYFQNEAQLDKSGLPSDRFFAERPEGSVSTLKIQRTQQEDSAVYLCASSLESTGFGNTIYFGEGSWLTVV.

This rearrangement joins TRBV9 to TRBJ2-7; 8 bases map to TRBD1. The trim removed 3 bases at V and 4 bases at J, leaving 6 bases unmatched. Germline CDR1 and CDR2: SGDLS and YYNGEE. The CDR3 contains 14 residues. CDR3 loop: CASSATGEKYEQYF. CDR3 DNA sequence: TGTGCCAGCAGCGCGACAGGGGAAAAATACGAGCAGTACTTC.

The chain has TRBV25-1 and TRBJ2-5; a weak D match, TRBD1 (5 bases). The CDR3 is made up of 14 amino acids. The germline gives CDR1 MGHDK, CDR2 SYGVNS. The germline V and J ends were trimmed by 8 bases and 5 bases, with 18 bases remaining between them. CDR3 nucleotides: TGTGCCAGCTCACCCGGCAGGGCGCGGGAGACCCAGTACTTC. Protein: CASSPGRARETQYF.

This clone was detected ten times or more. The chain carries TRBV5-4 and TRBJ2-1; the match to TRBD2 covers 9 bases. Per germline, CDR1 SGHNT and CDR2 YYREEE (reference sequence). The ends lost 4 bases at V and 3 bases at J; junction bases unmatched: 11. The CDR3 loop spans 17 amino acids. The DNA of the CDR3 is TGTGCCAGCAGCCCCGGACTAGCGCGAAGGAACTACAATGAGCAGTTCTTC. Translation gives CASSPGLARRNYNEQFF. Full variable domain (remainder filled in from reference TRBV5-4 and TRBJ2-1): ETGVTQSPTHLIKTRGQQVTLRCSSQSGHNTVSWYQQALGQGPQFIFQYYREEENGRGNFPPRFSGLQFPNYSSELNVNALELDDSALYLCASSPGLARRNYNEQFFGPGTRLTVL.

The rearrangement joins TRBV5-1 to TRBJ2-1; 15 nucleotides align to TRBD2. Trimming cost V 5 bases and J 7 bases; bases outside gene matches: 19. CDR1 and CDR2 from the germline V gene are SGHRS and YFSETQ. The CDR3 is 20 amino acids. CDR3: CASRGDRGLAGGPSWNEQFF. CDR3 coding DNA: TGCGCCAGCAGAGGCGATCGAGGACTAGCGGGAGGGCCCTCATGGAATGAGCAGTTCTTC.

The chain combines TRBV7-8 with TRBJ1-5; 9 bases map to TRBD1. Germline-derived CDR1 and CDR2 are SGHVS and FQNEAQ. V was pared by 1 base and J by 3 bases, with 4 bases of the junction left unmatched. This CDR3 comprises 16 residues. The CDR3: CASSLGDRVPNQPQHF. The CDR3 DNA reads as TGTGCCAGCAGCTTAGGGGACAGGGTGCCCAATCAGCCCCAGCATTTT.

The rearrangement uses TRBV19 and TRBJ2-5; possibly TRBD1 for D (5 bases). The V gene's germline CDR1 is LNHDA and CDR2 SQIVND (reference sequence). V shed 3 bases and J shed 2 bases, with 13 bases lying between them. CDR3 size: 15 residues. This chain's CDR3 is CASSIARQTQETQYF. The DNA for the CDR3 is TGTGCCAGTAGTATCGCTCGACAGACGCAAGAGACCCAGTACTTC.

The chain joins TRBV14 to TRBJ2-1, with no clear D. There are 13 residues in the CDR3. CDR1 SGHDN and CDR2 FVKESK come from the germline V gene. Deletions cut 4 bases from V and 9 bases from J, with 13 bases between. CDR3 DNA: TGTGCCAGCAGCCCTCGGGTTGCCGGTGAGCAGTTCTTC. Its translation: CASSPRVAGEQFF. The full variable domain, in which reference TRBV14 and TRBJ2-1 provide the parts outside the CDR3, is EAGVTQFPSHSVIEKGQTVTLRCDPISGHDNLYWYRRVMGKEIKFLLHFVKESKQDESGMPNNRFLAERTGGTYSTLKVQPAELEDSGVYFCASSPRVAGEQFFGPGTRLTVL.

The V and J genes are TRBV19 and TRBJ1-2, with 9 bases identical to TRBD1. Germline V lookup: CDR1 LNHDA, CDR2 SQIVND (reference sequence). Trimming cost V 5 bases and J 4 bases; bases outside gene matches: 5. This CDR3 is 14 amino acids long. The CDR3 protein is CASSRDREGYGYTF. The CDR3 region has the DNA TGTGCCAGTAGTCGGGACAGGGAGGGCTATGGCTACACCTTC.